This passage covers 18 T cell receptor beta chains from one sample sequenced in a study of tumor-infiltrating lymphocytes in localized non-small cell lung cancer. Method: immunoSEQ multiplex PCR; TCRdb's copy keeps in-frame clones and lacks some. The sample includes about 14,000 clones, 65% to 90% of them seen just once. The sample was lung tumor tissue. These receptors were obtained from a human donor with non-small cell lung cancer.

This CDR3 is CASSSDRTPLITDTQYF. Here the CDR3 DNA reads TGCGCCAGCAGCTCCGACAGGACACCACTGATCACAGATACGCAGTATTTT. The chain carries TRBV5-1 and TRBJ2-3; possible D gene TRBD1, 6 bases. V shed 3 bases and J shed 2 bases, with 19 bases lying between them. The CDR3 is made up of 17 amino acids. The germline V gene has CDR1 SGHRS and CDR2 YFSETQ.

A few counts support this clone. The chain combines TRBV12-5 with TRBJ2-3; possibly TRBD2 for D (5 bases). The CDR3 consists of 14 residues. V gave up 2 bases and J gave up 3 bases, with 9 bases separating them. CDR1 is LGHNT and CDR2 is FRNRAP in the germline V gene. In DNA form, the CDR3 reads TGTGCTAGTGGTTTGAGCCCGGGGACAGATACGCAGTATTTT. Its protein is CASGLSPGTDTQYF.

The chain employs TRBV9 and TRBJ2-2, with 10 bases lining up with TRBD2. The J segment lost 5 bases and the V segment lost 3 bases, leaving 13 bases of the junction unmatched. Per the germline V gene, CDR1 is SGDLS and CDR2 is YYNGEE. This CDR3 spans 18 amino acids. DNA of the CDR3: TGTGCCAGCAGCGCCCTGGGTAGCGGGGGGATTTCAACCGGGGAGCTGTTTTTT. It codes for CASSALGSGGISTGELFF.

The CDR3 DNA reads TGTGCCAGCAGTCCCCTGACAGCAACTAATGAAAAACTGTTTTTT. Protein sequence: CASSPLTATNEKLFF. The chain has TRBV27 and TRBJ1-4; D is perhaps TRBD1 (5 bases). The germline gives CDR1 MNHEY, CDR2 SMNVEV (reference sequence). The CDR3 extends over 15 amino acids. Deletions cut 5 bases from V and 0 bases from J, with 10 bases between. Based on the CDR3 plus reference TRBV27 and TRBJ1-4, the full variable domain is EAQVTQNPRYLITVTGKKLTVTCSQNMNHEYMSWYRQDPGLGLRQIYYSMNVEVTDKGDVPEGYKVSRKEKRNFPLILESPSPNQTSLYFCASSPLTATNEKLFFGSGTQLSVL.

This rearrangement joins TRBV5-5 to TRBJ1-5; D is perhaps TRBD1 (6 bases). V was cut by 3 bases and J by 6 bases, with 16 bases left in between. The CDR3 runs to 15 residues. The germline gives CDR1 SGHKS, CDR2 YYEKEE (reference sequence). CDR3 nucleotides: TGTGCCAGCAGCTACACCGGGACACCCTCTCAGCCCCAGCATTTT. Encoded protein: CASSYTGTPSQPQHF.

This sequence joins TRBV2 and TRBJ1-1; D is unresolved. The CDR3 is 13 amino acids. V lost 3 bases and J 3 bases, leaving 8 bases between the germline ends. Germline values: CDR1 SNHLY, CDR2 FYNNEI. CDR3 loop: CASSDIMDTEAFF. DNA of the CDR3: TGTGCCAGCAGTGATATCATGGACACTGAAGCTTTCTTT.

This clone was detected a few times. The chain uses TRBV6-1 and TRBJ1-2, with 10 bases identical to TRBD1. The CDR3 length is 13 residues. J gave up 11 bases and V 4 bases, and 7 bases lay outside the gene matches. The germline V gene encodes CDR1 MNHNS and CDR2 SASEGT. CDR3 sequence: CASSATGDRGYTF. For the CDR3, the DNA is TGTGCCAGCAGTGCAACAGGGGACAGGGGATACACCTTC.

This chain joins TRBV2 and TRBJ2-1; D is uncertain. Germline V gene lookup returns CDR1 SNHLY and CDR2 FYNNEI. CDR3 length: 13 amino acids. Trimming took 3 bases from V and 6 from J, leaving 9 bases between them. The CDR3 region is CASSEARPNEQFF. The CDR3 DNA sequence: TGTGCCAGCAGTGAGGCTAGACCCAATGAGCAGTTCTTC.

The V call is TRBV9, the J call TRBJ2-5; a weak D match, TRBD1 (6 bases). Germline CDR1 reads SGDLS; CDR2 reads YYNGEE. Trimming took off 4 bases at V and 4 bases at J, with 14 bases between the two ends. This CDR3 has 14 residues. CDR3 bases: TGTGCCAGCAGCCCAAATACAGGGTTAGAGACCCAGTACTTC. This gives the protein CASSPNTGLETQYF.

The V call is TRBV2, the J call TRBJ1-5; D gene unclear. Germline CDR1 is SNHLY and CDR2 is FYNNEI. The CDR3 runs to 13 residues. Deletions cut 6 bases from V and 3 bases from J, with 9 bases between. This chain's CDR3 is CASRRINNQPQHF. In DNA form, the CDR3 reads TGTGCCAGCAGGAGGATTAACAATCAGCCCCAGCATTTT.

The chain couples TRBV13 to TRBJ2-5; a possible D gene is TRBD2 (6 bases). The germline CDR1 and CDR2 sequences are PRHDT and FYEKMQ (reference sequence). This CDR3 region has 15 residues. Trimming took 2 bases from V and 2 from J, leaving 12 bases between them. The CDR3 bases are TGTGCCAGCAGCTTATCCCTAGCGCCGCAAGAGACCCAGTACTTC. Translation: CASSLSLAPQETQYF.

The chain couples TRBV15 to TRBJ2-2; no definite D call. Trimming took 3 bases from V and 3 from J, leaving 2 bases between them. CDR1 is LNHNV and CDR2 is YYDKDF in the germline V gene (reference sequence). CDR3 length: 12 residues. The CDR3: CATSRYTGELFF. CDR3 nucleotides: TGTGCCACCAGCAGGTACACCGGGGAGCTGTTTTTT.

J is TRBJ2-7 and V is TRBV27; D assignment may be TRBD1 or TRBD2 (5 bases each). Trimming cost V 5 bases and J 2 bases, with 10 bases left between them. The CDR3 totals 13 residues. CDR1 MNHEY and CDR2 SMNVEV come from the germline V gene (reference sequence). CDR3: CASSLRGPYEQYF. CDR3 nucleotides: TGTGCCAGCAGTCTCCGGGGCCCCTACGAGCAGTACTTC.

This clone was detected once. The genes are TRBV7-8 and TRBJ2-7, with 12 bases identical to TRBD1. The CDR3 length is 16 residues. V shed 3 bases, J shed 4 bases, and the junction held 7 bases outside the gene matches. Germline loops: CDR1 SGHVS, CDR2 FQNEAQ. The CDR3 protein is CASSLQGTGGYYEQYF. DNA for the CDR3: TGTGCCAGCAGCTTGCAGGGGACAGGGGGCTATTACGAGCAGTACTTC.

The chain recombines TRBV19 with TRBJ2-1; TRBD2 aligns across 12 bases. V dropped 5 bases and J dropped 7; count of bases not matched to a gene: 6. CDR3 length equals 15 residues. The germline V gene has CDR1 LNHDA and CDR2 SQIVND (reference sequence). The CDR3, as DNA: TGTGCCAGTAGTGGAACTAGCGGGAGGACGAATGAGCAGTTCTTC. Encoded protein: CASSGTSGRTNEQFF. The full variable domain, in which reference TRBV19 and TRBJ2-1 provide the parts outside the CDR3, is DGGITQSPKYLFRKEGQNVTLSCEQNLNHDAMYWYRQDPGQGLRLIYYSQIVNDFQKGDIAEGYSVSREKKESFPLTVTSAQKNPTAFYLCASSGTSGRTNEQFFGPGTRLTVL.

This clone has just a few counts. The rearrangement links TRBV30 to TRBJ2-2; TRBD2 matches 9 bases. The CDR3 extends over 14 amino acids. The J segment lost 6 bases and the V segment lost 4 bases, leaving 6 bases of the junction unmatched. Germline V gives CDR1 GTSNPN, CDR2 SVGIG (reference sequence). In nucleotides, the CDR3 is TGTGCCTGGACTAGCGGGAAGGTGGCCGGGGAGCTGTTTTTT. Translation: CAWTSGKVAGELFF. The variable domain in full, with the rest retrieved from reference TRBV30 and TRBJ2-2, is SQTIHQWPATLVQPVGSPLSLECTVEGTSNPNLYWYRQAAGRGLQLLFYSVGIGQISSEVPQNLSASRPQDRQFILSSKKLLLSDSGFYLCAWTSGKVAGELFFGEGSRLTVL.

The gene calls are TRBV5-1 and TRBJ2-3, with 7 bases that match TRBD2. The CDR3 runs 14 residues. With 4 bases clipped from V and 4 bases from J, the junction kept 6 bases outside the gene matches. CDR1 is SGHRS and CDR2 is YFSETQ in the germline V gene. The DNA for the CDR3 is TGCGCCAGCAGCCCTAGCGGAGTTTCAGATACGCAGTATTTT. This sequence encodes CASSPSGVSDTQYF. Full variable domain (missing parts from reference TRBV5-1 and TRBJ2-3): KAGVTQTPRYLIKTRGQQVTLSCSPISGHRSVSWYQQTPGQGLQFLFEYFSETQRNKGNFPGRFSGRQFSNSRSEMNVSTLELGDSALYLCASSPSGVSDTQYFGPGTRLTVL.

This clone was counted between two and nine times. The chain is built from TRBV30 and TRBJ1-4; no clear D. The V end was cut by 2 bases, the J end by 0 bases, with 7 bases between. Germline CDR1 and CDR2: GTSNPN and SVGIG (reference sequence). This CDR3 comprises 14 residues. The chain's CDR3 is CAWSLGSTNEKLFF. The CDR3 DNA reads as TGTGCCTGGAGTCTAGGATCAACTAATGAAAAACTGTTTTTT.